These 9 T cell receptor beta chains originate from one sample sequenced in a study of memory CD4+ T cells and cytomegalovirus serostatus. Single viable CD3+CD4+CD8-CD45RO+ cells were sorted as the memory CD4+ T cells. Libraries were prepared by immunoSEQ multiplex PCR; TCRdb keeps only in-frame clonotypes and omits some of them. The repertoire consists of some 67,000 clones, with 76% occurring once and the leading ten covering roughly 4.4%. The sequencing sample was made of memory CD4+ T cells from blood. Receptor source: an adult in good health and CMV-seropositive.

The chain carries TRBV5-1 and TRBJ1-2; no clear D. CDR3 length: 12 amino acids. V lost 4 bases, J lost 8 bases, and 12 bases lay in between. Germline V gene sequence: CDR1 SGHRS, CDR2 YFSETQ. CDR3 sequence (DNA): TGCGCCAGCAGCGTCGACGGGAAAGGCTACACCTTC. Encoded protein: CASSVDGKGYTF.

This clone was observed a few times. This chain joins TRBV14 and TRBJ2-2; D might be TRBD1 (6 bases). This CDR3 is built from 21 residues. Germline V gene sequence: CDR1 SGHDN, CDR2 FVKESK. The V end lost 1 base, the J end lost 0 bases, and 24 bases lay between the germline ends. The CDR3 loop reads CASSQGPRGDLSSANTGELFF. The CDR3 DNA reads TGTGCCAGCAGCCAAGGGCCCAGGGGAGACCTTTCATCCGCGAACACCGGGGAGCTGTTTTTT.

The chain is built from TRBV4-1 and TRBJ2-2, with TRBD2 identical over 14 bases. The CDR3 loop spans 19 amino acids. The V and J ends lost 0 bases and 1 base, in that order; junction bases with no gene match: 4. Germline V gives CDR1 MGHRA, CDR2 YSYEKL. In DNA form, the CDR3 reads TGCGCCAGCAGCCAAGATGGGACTAGCGGGGGCCTGAACACCGGGGAGCTGTTTTTT. It yields the protein CASSQDGTSGGLNTGELFF.

The genes are TRBV18 and TRBJ2-1; D remains unclear. Germline values: CDR1 KGHSH, CDR2 LQKENI. Trimming took off 3 bases at V and 0 bases at J, with 9 bases between the two ends. This CDR3 has 15 residues. The CDR3 DNA reads TGTGCCAGCTCACCCACAATGAGCTCCTACAATGAGCAGTTCTTC. It codes for CASSPTMSSYNEQFF.

This chain connects TRBV5-8 to TRBJ1-1; D remains ambiguous. V lost 0 bases and J lost 4, with 10 bases in between. Per the germline V gene, CDR1 is SGHTS and CDR2 is YDEGEE. The CDR3 has 14 residues. The CDR3 reads CASSLGQVGTEAFF. The CDR3 region has the DNA TGTGCCAGCAGCTTGGGGCAGGTGGGCACTGAAGCTTTCTTT.

The chain employs TRBV5-4 and TRBJ1-2, with D unresolved. CDR3 length: 14 amino acids. From germline, CDR1 is SGHNT and CDR2 YYREEE (reference sequence). The V end was cut by 4 bases, the J end by 4 bases, with 14 bases between. This CDR3 is CASSPYRAPYGYTF. CDR3 bases: TGTGCCAGCAGCCCCTACCGGGCCCCCTATGGCTACACCTTC.

This clone was picked up one time. This chain joins TRBV7-2 and TRBJ1-1; TRBD1 might be the D (5 bases). With 4 bases removed from V and 1 base from J, the gap between germline ends came to 13 bases. The length of the CDR3 is 15 residues. Germline values: CDR1 SGHTA, CDR2 FQGNSA. DNA of the CDR3: TGTGCCAGCAGCTCCATGACAGTTTCGAACACTGAAGCTTTCTTT. Its protein product is CASSSMTVSNTEAFF.

V gene TRBV15 combines with J gene TRBJ1-4; D unresolved. The V gene lost 5 bases and the J gene lost 3 bases, with 13 bases spanning the gap. The CDR3 runs to 15 residues. From germline, CDR1 is LNHNV and CDR2 YYDKDF (reference sequence). The DNA for the CDR3 is TGTGCCACCAGCTGGGGTATGGGGTCTAATGAAAAACTGTTTTTT. It codes for CATSWGMGSNEKLFF.

This clone was found a few times. The chain couples TRBV10-1 to TRBJ2-6, with unresolved D. Germline CDR1 reads WNHNN; CDR2 reads SYGVQD (reference sequence). V lost 4 bases and J lost 10, with 11 bases in between. This CDR3 region has 13 residues. The CDR3 DNA reads TGCGCCAGCAGTGGTAAGGGCTCTAACGTCCTGACTTTC. Residues: CASSGKGSNVLTF.